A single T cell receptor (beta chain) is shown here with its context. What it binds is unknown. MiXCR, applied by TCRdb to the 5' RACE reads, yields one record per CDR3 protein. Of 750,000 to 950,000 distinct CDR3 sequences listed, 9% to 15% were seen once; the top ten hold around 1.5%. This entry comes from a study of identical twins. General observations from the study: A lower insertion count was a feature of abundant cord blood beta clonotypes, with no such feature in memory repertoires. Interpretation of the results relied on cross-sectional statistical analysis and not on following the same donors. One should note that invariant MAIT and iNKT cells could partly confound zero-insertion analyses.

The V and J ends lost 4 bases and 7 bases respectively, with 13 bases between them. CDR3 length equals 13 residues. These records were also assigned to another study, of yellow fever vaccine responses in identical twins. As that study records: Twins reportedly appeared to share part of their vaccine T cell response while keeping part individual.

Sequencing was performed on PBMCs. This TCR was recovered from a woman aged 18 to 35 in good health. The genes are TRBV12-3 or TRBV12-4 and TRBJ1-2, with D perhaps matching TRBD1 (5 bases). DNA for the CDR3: TGTGCCAGCAGTTGGGGACGGTCCTCTGGCTACACCTTC. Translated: CASSWGRSSGYTF.